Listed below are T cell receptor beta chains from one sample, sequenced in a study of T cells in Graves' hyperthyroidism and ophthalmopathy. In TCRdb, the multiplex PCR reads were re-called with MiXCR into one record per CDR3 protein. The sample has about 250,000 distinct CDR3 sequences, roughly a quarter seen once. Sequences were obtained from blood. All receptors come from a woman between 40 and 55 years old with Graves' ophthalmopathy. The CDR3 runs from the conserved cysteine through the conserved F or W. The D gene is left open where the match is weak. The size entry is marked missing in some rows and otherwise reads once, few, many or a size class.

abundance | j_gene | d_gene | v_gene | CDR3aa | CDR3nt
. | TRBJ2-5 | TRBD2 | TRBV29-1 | CSVEGVAGRKETQYF | TGCAGCGTTGAGGGGGTAGCGGGAAGAAAGGAGACCCAGTACTTC
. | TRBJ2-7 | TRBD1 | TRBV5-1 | CASSLLFRQGATYEQYF | TGCGCCAGCAGCTTGCTTTTTAGACAGGGGGCGACCTACGAGCAGTACTTC
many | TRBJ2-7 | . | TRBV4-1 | CASSQDNSGLQFEQYF | TGCGCCAGCAGCCAAGATAATTCCGGGCTTCAATTTGAGCAGTACTTC
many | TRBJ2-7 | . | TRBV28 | CASSRSDYKQYF | TGTGCCAGCAGCCGCTCGGACTACAAGCAGTACTTC
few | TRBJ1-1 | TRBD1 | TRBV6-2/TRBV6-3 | CASSVRDRASAEAFF | TGTGCCAGCAGTGTCCGGGACAGGGCGTCAGCTGAAGCTTTCTTT
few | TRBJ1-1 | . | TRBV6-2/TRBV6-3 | CASRQTAVTEAFF | TGTGCCAGCAGACAGACAGCGGTCACTGAAGCTTTCTTT
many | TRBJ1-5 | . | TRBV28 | CASSLFARDGPQHF | TGTGCCAGCAGTTTATTCGCCAGGGATGGGCCCCAGCATTTT
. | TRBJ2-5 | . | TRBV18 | CASSPLKGLQETQYF | TGTGCCAGCTCACCATTGAAGGGGTTACAAGAGACCCAGTACTTC
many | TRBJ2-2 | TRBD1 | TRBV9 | CASSVDGSGQGKAGELFF | TGTGCCAGCAGCGTAGATGGTTCGGGACAGGGGAAGGCCGGGGAGCTGTTTTTT
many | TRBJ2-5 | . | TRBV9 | CASSVSGQETQYF | TGTGCCAGCAGCGTTAGCGGCCAAGAGACCCAGTACTTC
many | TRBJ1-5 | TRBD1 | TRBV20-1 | CSARVLQGAQPQHF | TGCAGTGCTAGAGTCTTACAGGGGGCTCAGCCCCAGCATTTT
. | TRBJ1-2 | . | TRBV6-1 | CASSPLKGVGGYTF | TGTGCCAGCAGTCCTCTGAAGGGAGTTGGTGGCTACACCTTC
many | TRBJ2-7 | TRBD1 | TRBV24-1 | CANIGTGGPFEQYF | TGTGCCAACATCGGGACAGGGGGCCCATTCGAGCAGTACTTC
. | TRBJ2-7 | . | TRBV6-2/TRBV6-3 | CASSYPQGTYEQYF | TGTGCCAGCAGTTACCCCCAGGGAACCTACGAGCAGTACTTC
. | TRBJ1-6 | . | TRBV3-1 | CASSQAMHNSPLHF | TGTGCCAGCAGCCAAGCAATGCACAATTCACCCCTCCACTTT
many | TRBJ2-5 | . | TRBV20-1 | CSANPPLARPYQETQYF | TGCAGTGCCAACCCCCCTCTAGCGAGGCCGTACCAAGAGACCCAGTACTTC
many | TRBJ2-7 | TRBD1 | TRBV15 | CATSTGTGGYYEQYF | TGTGCCACCAGCACCGGGACAGGGGGATACTACGAGCAGTACTTC
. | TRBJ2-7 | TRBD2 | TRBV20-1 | CSAGGLAGGPRSEQYF | TGCAGTGCTGGGGGACTAGCGGGAGGGCCTCGAAGTGAGCAGTACTTC
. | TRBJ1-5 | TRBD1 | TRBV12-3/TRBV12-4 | CASSRSQGALSNQPQHF | TGTGCCAGCAGCCGCTCCCAGGGGGCCTTAAGCAATCAGCCCCAGCATTTT
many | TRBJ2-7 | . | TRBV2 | CASSQTNYEQYF | TGTGCCAGCAGTCAAACTAATTACGAGCAGTACTTC
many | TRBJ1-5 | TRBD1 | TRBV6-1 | CASSESIGGHQPQHF | TGTGCCAGCAGTGAATCGATAGGGGGCCATCAGCCCCAGCATTTT
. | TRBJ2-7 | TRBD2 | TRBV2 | CASSAAGTYEQSF | TGTGCCAGCAGTGCAGCGGGAACTTACGAGCAGTCCTTC
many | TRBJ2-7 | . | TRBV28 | CASKRDNSYEQYF | TGTGCCAGCAAGCGGGACAACTCCTACGAGCAGTACTTC
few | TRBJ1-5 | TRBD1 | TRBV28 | CASSSIQGGGGQPQHF | TGTGCCAGCAGTTCAATACAGGGGGGAGGGGGTCAGCCCCAGCATTTT
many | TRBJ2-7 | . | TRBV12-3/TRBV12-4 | CASSPGVTYEQYF | TGTGCCAGCAGTCCGGGCGTTACCTACGAGCAGTACTTC
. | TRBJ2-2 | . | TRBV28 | CASSLYRDGGELFF | TGTGCCAGCAGTTTATACAGGGATGGCGGGGAGCTGTTTTTT
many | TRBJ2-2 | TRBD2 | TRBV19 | CASRNSGSNSGELFF | TGTGCCAGTAGGAATAGCGGGAGTAACTCCGGGGAGCTGTTTTTT
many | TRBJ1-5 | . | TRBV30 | CAWSVLGVRQPQHF | TGTGCCTGGAGTGTACTAGGGGTCCGGCAGCCCCAGCATTTT